What follows are 14 T cell receptor beta chains derived from one specimen sequenced in a study of regulatory T cells in long-lasting Graves disease. HTBI primers from iRepertoire and Arm-PCR of CDR3 regions yielded the TCR beta libraries. Each CDR3 protein gets one entry after TCRdb re-called the multiplex PCR reads with MiXCR. The data show approximately 350,000 distinct CDR3 sequences, approximately 25% seen once. Time point described: persistent/refractory GD, antithyroid drugs over 5 years with positive TRAb. Scientists built the TCR library using RNA that was extracted from PBMCs. The specimen comprised peripheral blood mononuclear cells (PBMCs), sampled when the disease was refractory, from a patient treated with antithyroid drugs. Source of these receptors: a woman aged 35 to 49 with Graves disease.

This clonotype was observed many times. The chain employs TRBV11-2 and TRBJ1-1; the D gene is possibly TRBD1 (6 bases). This CDR3 is built from 13 residues. Germline CDR1 reads SGHAT; CDR2 reads FQNNGV. With 8 bases removed from V and 0 bases from J, the gap between germline ends came to 10 bases. The chain's CDR3 is CASLQGMNTEAFF. The CDR3 coding sequence is TGTGCCAGCCTCCAGGGGATGAACACTGAAGCTTTCTTT.

This clonotype was detected many times. This chain links TRBV28 with TRBJ2-2; 16 bases fit TRBD2. CDR3 length: 19 amino acids. In germline, CDR1 is MDHEN, CDR2 SYDVKM. Germline trimming cut 4 bases from V and 4 bases from J; bases unmatched to any gene: 9. The CDR3, as DNA: TGTGCCAGCAGTTACCTCGGGACTAGCGGGAGGGCCGGCACCGGGGAGCTGTTTTTT. Amino acids: CASSYLGTSGRAGTGELFF. Based on the CDR3 plus reference TRBV28 and TRBJ2-2, the full variable domain is DVKVTQSSRYLVKRTGEKVFLECVQDMDHENMFWYRQDPGLGLRLIYFSYDVKMKEKGDIPEGYSVSREKKERFSLILESASTNQTSMYLCASSYLGTSGRAGTGELFFGEGSRLTVL.

The chain combines TRBV5-1 with TRBJ2-6, with D possibly matching TRBD1 (6 bases). The CDR3 contains 16 residues. From germline, CDR1 is SGHRS and CDR2 YFSETQ. The V end was cut by 3 bases, the J end by 2 bases, with 12 bases between. CDR3 DNA sequence: TGCGCCAGCAGCTCGAACTACAGGGCTGGGGCCAACGTCCTGACTTTC. It codes for CASSSNYRAGANVLTF. The variable domain in full, completed from reference TRBV5-1 and TRBJ2-6, reads KAGVTQTPRYLIKTRGQQVTLSCSPISGHRSVSWYQQTPGQGLQFLFEYFSETQRNKGNFPGRFSGRQFSNSRSEMNVSTLELGDSALYLCASSSNYRAGANVLTFGAGSRLTVL.

This clonotype was observed many times. J is TRBJ1-2 and V is TRBV28; 9 bases are shared with TRBD1. The CDR3 consists of 13 residues. CDR1 MDHEN and CDR2 SYDVKM come from the germline V gene. The trim removed 6 bases at V and 5 bases at J, leaving 4 bases unmatched. For the CDR3, the DNA is TGTGCCAGCAGCTTGACAGGGGGGTATGGCTACACCTTC. Translating it yields CASSLTGGYGYTF.

The sample holds many counts of this clonotype. The chain carries TRBV7-9 and TRBJ2-5; D gene uncertain. Germline CDR1 SEHNR, CDR2 FQNEAQ (reference sequence). Deletions cut 5 bases from V and 3 bases from J, with 13 bases between. This CDR3 region has 14 residues. As DNA, the CDR3 is TGTGCCAGCAGCATTTGGACCTCAGAAGAGACCCAGTACTTC. Its translation is CASSIWTSEETQYF.

V is TRBV20-1 and J is TRBJ2-2, with 8 bases that match TRBD1. From germline, CDR1 is DFQATT and CDR2 SNEGSKA (reference sequence). The ends lost 3 bases at V and 2 bases at J; junction bases unmatched: 5. The CDR3 length is 15 residues. The CDR3 loop is CSARRQGLNTGELFF. The CDR3 coding sequence is TGCAGTGCTAGGAGACAGGGGCTCAACACCGGGGAGCTGTTTTTT.

This clonotype was seen a few times. The V gene is TRBV20-1, the J gene TRBJ2-2; 7 bases match TRBD1. The germline V gene has CDR1 DFQATT and CDR2 SNEGSKA (reference sequence). This CDR3 region has 14 residues. After removal of 5 bases from V and 5 bases from J, the junction contained 8 bases not matched to a gene. DNA for the CDR3: TGCAGTGCTGTGGCAGGGGGAAGTACCGGGGAGCTGTTTTTT. Translating gives CSAVAGGSTGELFF.

This clonotype was seen many times. V is TRBV6-1 and J is TRBJ1-2; unclear D gene. CDR1 and CDR2 from the germline V gene are MNHNS and SASEGT. V was shortened by 3 bases and J by 5 bases, with 10 bases between the two germline ends. The CDR3 runs to 13 residues. CDR3 protein: CASSDIGNYGYTF. CDR3 in DNA: TGTGCCAGCAGTGATATAGGGAATTATGGCTACACCTTC.

This clonotype appeared many times. The V call is TRBV12-3 or TRBV12-4, the J call TRBJ1-4, with D possibly matching TRBD1 (5 bases). Deletions cut 3 bases from V and 7 bases from J, with 12 bases between. The CDR3 is 14 residues long. The CDR3 sequence is CASSFDGTVEKLFF. The CDR3 region has the DNA TGTGCCAGCAGTTTCGACGGGACCGTTGAAAAACTGTTTTTT.

J is TRBJ1-1 and V is TRBV6-2 or TRBV6-3; 9 nucleotides line up with TRBD1. With 5 bases clipped from V and 4 bases from J, the junction kept 8 bases outside the gene matches. The V gene's germline CDR1 is MNHEY and CDR2 SVGEGT. There are 15 residues in the CDR3. The CDR3 sequence is CASSGRQGVATEAFF. In DNA form, the CDR3 reads TGTGCCAGCAGTGGCCGACAGGGGGTGGCCACTGAAGCTTTCTTT.

The chain couples TRBV5-1 to TRBJ1-5, with 7 bases identical to TRBD1. The CDR3 has 15 residues. The ends lost 0 bases at V and 3 bases at J; junction bases unmatched: 3. Germline V gives CDR1 SGHRS, CDR2 YFSETQ. CDR3 sequence: CASSLATGTNQPQHF. The CDR3 DNA is TGCGCCAGCAGCTTGGCGACAGGGACCAATCAGCCCCAGCATTTT. Combining the CDR3 with reference TRBV5-1 and TRBJ1-5 gives the whole variable domain KAGVTQTPRYLIKTRGQQVTLSCSPISGHRSVSWYQQTPGQGLQFLFEYFSETQRNKGNFPGRFSGRQFSNSRSEMNVSTLELGDSALYLCASSLATGTNQPQHFGDGTRLSIL.

In this sample, this clonotype turned up many times. The CDR3 DNA reads as TGTGCCAGCAGTTTCGACAGGGTGGAAGGCTACACCTTC. Translated: CASSFDRVEGYTF. V is TRBV6-2 or TRBV6-3 and J is TRBJ1-2, with 7 bases matching TRBD1. CDR3 length equals 13 residues. Looked up from germline, CDR1 is MNHEY and CDR2 is SVGEGT. V was clipped by 4 bases and J by 8 bases; unmatched bases: 7.

The chain combines TRBV7-9 with TRBJ2-6; the match to TRBD1 covers 8 bases. Germline V lookup: CDR1 SEHNR, CDR2 FQNEAQ (reference sequence). The CDR3 consists of 19 residues. The ends lost 5 bases at V and 0 bases at J; junction bases unmatched: 12. CDR3 amino acids: CASSRTRTGIVSGANVLTF. The DNA for the CDR3 is TGTGCCAGCAGCCGAACCCGGACAGGGATTGTCTCTGGGGCCAACGTCCTGACTTTC.

This clonotype was seen more than once but under ten times. The chain carries TRBV5-1 and TRBJ2-7; D possibly corresponds to TRBD2 (6 bases). The germline V gene has CDR1 SGHRS and CDR2 YFSETQ. The CDR3 loop spans 17 amino acids. V was pared by 1 base and J by 3 bases, with 20 bases between. The CDR3 here is CASSLPLVRGGGYEQYF. For the CDR3, the DNA is TGCGCCAGCAGCTTGCCCCTAGTTAGGGGAGGAGGCTACGAGCAGTACTTC.